This T cell receptor beta chain was observed in a study of cytomegalovirus exposure and HLA in healthy donors. Whole-study findings and limits: Later analysis suggested links between common viral pathogens and several top significant clusters.

60 Vbeta and 13 Jbeta primers were used in PCR. The assay was immunoSEQ multiplex PCR, and TCRdb's table has in-frame clones only and misses some. Here the sample table reports more than 100,000 clones. As for this clone: Its antigen is currently unknown.

V shed 6 bases and J shed 9 bases, with 15 bases lying between them. Per the germline V gene, CDR1 is MGHDK and CDR2 is SYGVNS. This CDR3 spans 14 amino acids. The J gene is TRBJ1-6, the V gene TRBV25-1; D gene unclear. Material for sequencing was PBMCs. This receptor was obtained from a man aged 40-49 years in good health and CMV-seronegative. The CDR3 DNA is TGTGCCAGCAGGGATAACTCGGGAATTTCACCCCTCCACTTT. This encodes CASRDNSGISPLHF.